This entry is about one T cell receptor (beta chain). The record originates from a study of monozygotic twins with inflammatory bowel disease. A 2.5 ml blood sample was drawn per donor. Germline lookup yields CDR1 SGHTA and CDR2 FQGNSA. There are 14 residues in the CDR3. The quantity of total RNA per TCR library was approximately 3.5 ug. TCRdb reprocessed the 5' RACE reads, keeping one entry per CDR3 protein, no DNA. This sample's table has roughly 300,000 distinct CDR3 sequences. V and J are TRBV7-2 and TRBJ2-1; TCRdb indicates TRBD1, and absent DNA this call remains unverified. The receptor comes from a human donor with ulcerative colitis or Crohn's disease, or a healthy co-twin of an affected twin (not recorded which). The sequenced sample was blood. The chain's CDR3 is CASSQTGRTSEQFF.